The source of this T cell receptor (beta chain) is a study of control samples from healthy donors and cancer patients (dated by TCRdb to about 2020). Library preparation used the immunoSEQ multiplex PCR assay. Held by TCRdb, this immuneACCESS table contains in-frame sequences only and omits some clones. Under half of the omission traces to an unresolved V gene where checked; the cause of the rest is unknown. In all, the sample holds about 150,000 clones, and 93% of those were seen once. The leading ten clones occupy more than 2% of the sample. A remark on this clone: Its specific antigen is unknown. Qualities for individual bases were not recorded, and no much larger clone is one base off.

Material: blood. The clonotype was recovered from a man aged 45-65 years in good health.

The CDR3 loop reads CASSPGGANTGELFF. DNA sequence: TGTGCCAGCTCACCGGGGGGCGCGAACACCGGGGAGCTGTTTTTT. The chain links TRBV18 with TRBJ2-2; the D gene is possibly TRBD1 or TRBD2, each agreeing over 6 bases. Trimming at the junction amounts to 3 bases on V and 0 bases on J, and the germline ends lie 8 bases apart. The CDR1 and CDR2 encoded by the germline V gene are KGHSH and LQKENI. The CDR3 numbers 15 residues from cysteine through phenylalanine. Only the CDR3 region is kept as DNA, spanning 45 bases read in frame from base 1.